Following are 30 T cell receptor beta chains from one sample sequenced in a study of T-cell memory formation after mild COVID-19. TCRdb recomputed calls from the 5' RACE reads with MiXCR, one row per CDR3 protein. The table includes about 400,000 distinct CDR3 sequences, about 16% detected once. Material for sequencing was PBMCs or a T cell subset sorted from them (not recorded which). These receptor sequences come from a man aged 18 to 35 who had mild COVID-19 (a few samples of this study predate the infection). Cell type and time point are not known.

The chain combines TRBV7-2 with TRBJ2-1; tentatively, D is TRBD2 (5 bases). V lost 5 bases to trimming and J lost 0 bases, with 8 bases between them. This CDR3 has 14 residues. Looked up from germline, CDR1 is SGHTA and CDR2 is FQGNSA. Here the CDR3 reads CASSPGISYNEQFF. The CDR3 nucleotides read TGTGCCAGCAGCCCGGGGATCTCCTACAATGAGCAGTTCTTC.

This clonotype was counted only a few times. The chain combines TRBV27 with TRBJ1-2; D is undetermined. Trimming pared 2 bases from V and 6 bases from J, leaving 22 bases between. CDR1 is MNHEY, CDR2 SMNVEV, per germline (reference sequence). The CDR3 loop spans 17 amino acids. The CDR3 sequence is CASSLRVAGTGGDGYTF. The CDR3 DNA reads as TGTGCCAGCAGTTTACGGGTGGCGGGAACGGGTGGCGATGGCTACACCTTC.

This clonotype showed up many times. V is TRBV7-9 and J is TRBJ1-2; D is perhaps TRBD1 (5 bases). V was trimmed by 1 base and J by 6 bases, leaving 15 bases between them. Germline CDR1 SEHNR, CDR2 FQNEAQ (reference sequence). There are 15 residues in the CDR3. In DNA form, the CDR3 reads TGTGCCAGCAGCTTAGGGGGCGGAACAGACAATGGCTACACCTTC. Amino acids: CASSLGGGTDNGYTF.

The chain carries TRBV10-1 and TRBJ2-2; D uncertain. The CDR3 covers 13 residues. V lost 4 bases and J lost 6, with 9 bases in between. Germline V gives CDR1 WNHNN, CDR2 SYGVQD (reference sequence). In DNA form, the CDR3 reads TGCGCCAGCAGTGCGCTAGGGCCCGGGGAGCTGTTTTTT. This codes for CASSALGPGELFF.

The CDR3 protein is CASSQARGPLSYNEQFF. CDR3 sequence (DNA): TGCGCCAGCAGCCAAGCCCGGGGGCCCCTCTCCTACAATGAGCAGTTCTTC. J is TRBJ2-1 and V is TRBV4-1; perhaps D is TRBD1 or TRBD2 (6 bases each). Germline V gene sequence: CDR1 MGHRA, CDR2 YSYEKL. This CDR3 spans 17 amino acids. Between the trimmed V and J ends, which lost 1 base and 0 bases, there was a span of 13 bases.

The chain uses TRBV9 and TRBJ2-1; 8 bases are shared with TRBD2. The CDR3 runs 16 residues. CDR1 and CDR2 from the germline V gene are SGDLS and YYNGEE. Unmatched junction bases numbered 6, after V lost 4 bases and J lost 0 bases. DNA of the CDR3: TGTGCCAGCAGCTCACTACTAGCGGTCTCCTACAATGAGCAGTTCTTC. It is translated as CASSSLLAVSYNEQFF. Using reference TRBV9 and TRBJ2-1 for the parts outside the CDR3, the full variable domain is DSGVTQTPKHLITATGQRVTLRCSPRSGDLSVYWYQQSLDQGLQFLIQYYNGEERAKGNILERFSAQQFPDLHSELNLSSLELGDSALYFCASSSLLAVSYNEQFFGPGTRLTVL.

This clonotype came up a few times. The J gene is TRBJ2-7, the V gene TRBV3-1; D perhaps matches TRBD2 (5 bases). There are 13 residues in the CDR3. Between the trimmed V and J ends, which lost 0 bases and 8 bases, there was a span of 11 bases. The germline gives CDR1 LGHDT, CDR2 YNNKEL (reference sequence). CDR3 sequence (DNA): TGTGCCAGCAGCCAAGATGTGAGGGTGAAGCAGTACTTC. It is translated as CASSQDVRVKQYF.

CDR3 sequence reads: CASSFWDGFNQPQHF. CDR3 sequence (DNA): TGTGCCAGCAGTTTTTGGGACGGATTCAATCAGCCCCAGCATTTT. V usage is TRBV12-3 or TRBV12-4 and J usage is TRBJ1-5; a possible D gene is TRBD1 (5 bases). The V and J ends lost 3 bases and 3 bases respectively, with 12 bases between them. This CDR3 region has 15 residues.

CDR3 coding DNA: TGTGCCAGCAGCTTAATCCGAGAAGAGACCCAGTACTTC. It yields the protein CASSLIREETQYF. The chain joins TRBV7-3 to TRBJ2-5; D remains unclear. V was cut by 1 base and J by 3 bases, with 6 bases left in between. The CDR3 length is 13 residues. CDR1 SGHTA and CDR2 FQGTGA come from the germline V gene.

The chain carries TRBV6-2 or TRBV6-3 and TRBJ2-6; TRBD1 matches at 10 bases. The ends lost 7 bases at V and 2 bases at J; junction bases unmatched: 11. CDR1 is MNHEY and CDR2 is SVGEGT in the germline V gene. The CDR3 is made up of 18 amino acids. Here the CDR3 reads CASNSPDRGRAGANVLTF. The DNA for the CDR3 is TGTGCCAGCAACTCACCCGACAGGGGGCGCGCTGGGGCCAACGTCCTGACTTTC.

The sample holds many counts of this clonotype. This rearrangement joins TRBV15 to TRBJ1-4, with a tentative D call TRBD1 (6 bases). Trimming took 0 bases from V and 8 from J, leaving 13 bases between them. This CDR3 contains 15 residues. The germline V gene has CDR1 LNHNV and CDR2 YYDKDF (reference sequence). The CDR3 nucleotides are TGTGCCACCAGCAGAGACAAGGGGGTCGGAGAAAAACTGTTTTTT. Its translation is CATSRDKGVGEKLFF.

This clonotype has more than one count but fewer than ten. This rearrangement joins TRBV7-2 to TRBJ2-2; TRBD1 is a possible D gene (7 bases). Trimming pared 1 base from V and 6 bases from J, leaving 12 bases between. Germline CDR1 SGHTA, CDR2 FQGNSA. CDR3 length: 15 residues. CDR3: CASSLVGGGSGELFF. DNA of the CDR3: TGTGCCAGCAGCTTAGTTGGAGGGGGCTCCGGGGAGCTGTTTTTT.

This rearrangement joins TRBV10-3 to TRBJ1-2; D remains unclear. Trimming took 0 bases from V and 6 from J, leaving 11 bases between them. This CDR3 contains 14 residues. Germline V lookup: CDR1 ENHRY, CDR2 SYGVKD. The CDR3 bases are TGTGCCATCAGTGAGTCATCGATCGACCATGGCTACACCTTC. Its translation: CAISESSIDHGYTF.

The sample holds many counts of this clonotype. This chain connects TRBV7-9 to TRBJ2-2, with D perhaps being TRBD1 or TRBD2 (5 bases each). Germline V gene sequence: CDR1 SEHNR, CDR2 FQNEAQ (reference sequence). The CDR3 loop spans 14 amino acids. Trimming stripped 5 bases from V and 4 bases from J, with 11 bases between. For the CDR3, the DNA is TGTGCCAGCAGCCGCGTTGGGGGCACCGGGGAGCTGTTTTTT. Protein product: CASSRVGGTGELFF.

This chain links TRBV27 with TRBJ1-5; a weak D match, TRBD1 (5 bases). This CDR3 is built from 17 residues. Trimming pared 5 bases from V and 2 bases from J, leaving 19 bases between. CDR1 MNHEY and CDR2 SMNVEV come from the germline V gene (reference sequence). The DNA of the CDR3 is TGTGCCAGCAGTCCGGTAGGGACCGCCGGGGGCAATCAGCCCCAGCATTTT. It yields the protein CASSPVGTAGGNQPQHF.

This clonotype was seen only a few times. The chain's CDR3 is CASTLSGDLTDTQYF. The CDR3 DNA is TGTGCCAGCACCCTGAGCGGGGACCTCACAGATACGCAGTATTTT. This chain joins TRBV7-9 and TRBJ2-3; TRBD2 matches at 7 bases. The CDR3 spans 15 residues. Germline assignment: CDR1 SEHNR and CDR2 FQNEAQ (reference sequence). Trimming took 7 bases from V and 2 from J; bases not matched to a gene: 9.

The chain has TRBV18 and TRBJ1-2, with no clear D. Per germline, CDR1 KGHSH and CDR2 LQKENI. Trimming stripped 3 bases from V and 4 bases from J, with 12 bases between. The CDR3 sequence is 14 residues long. CDR3 residues: CASSPLGSLYGYTF. The DNA for the CDR3 is TGTGCCAGCTCACCCCTGGGGAGCCTCTATGGCTACACCTTC.

The V call is TRBV20-1, the J call TRBJ2-6; possibly TRBD1 for D (6 bases). V was trimmed by 5 bases and J by 0 bases, leaving 20 bases between them. Germline CDR1 DFQATT, CDR2 SNEGSKA (reference sequence). This CDR3 is built from 18 residues. CDR3 sequence reads: CSAPLRQALGSGANVLTF. The CDR3 DNA is TGCAGTGCTCCCCTACGACAGGCTCTAGGCTCTGGGGCCAACGTCCTGACTTTC.

Many counts were recorded for this clonotype. This chain joins TRBV29-1 and TRBJ1-2, with D perhaps TRBD1 (5 bases). This CDR3 comprises 13 residues. CDR1 is SQVTM and CDR2 is ANQGSEA in the germline V gene. Trimming cost V 3 bases and J 8 bases, with 16 bases left between them. This chain's CDR3 is CSVDGAGRGGYTF. The CDR3 DNA sequence: TGCAGCGTTGACGGGGCAGGGCGTGGGGGCTACACCTTC.

The chain uses TRBV18 and TRBJ1-5; 7 bases match TRBD1. This CDR3 region has 19 residues. Germline V CDR1 and CDR2: KGHSH, LQKENI. Germline trimming cut 2 bases from V and 0 bases from J; bases unmatched to any gene: 13. CDR3 DNA: TGTGCCAGCTCACCAACCGGGACAGTCCGATGGGGTAGCAATCAGCCCCAGCATTTT. Residues: CASSPTGTVRWGSNQPQHF.

Only a few counts were recorded for this clonotype. The chain carries TRBV5-1 and TRBJ2-5, with D possibly being TRBD1 (6 bases). Per germline, CDR1 SGHRS and CDR2 YFSETQ. This CDR3 has 15 residues. V lost 2 bases, J lost 3 bases, and 14 bases lay in between. The CDR3 region is CASSLQGGYEETQYF. DNA of the CDR3: TGCGCCAGCAGCTTACAGGGCGGCTACGAAGAGACCCAGTACTTC.

The rearrangement uses TRBV11-2 and TRBJ2-5, with 8 bases that match TRBD2. Trimming took 1 base from V and 4 from J; bases not matched to a gene: 5. This CDR3 spans 15 amino acids. From germline, CDR1 is SGHAT and CDR2 FQNNGV. The CDR3 reads CASSLAGTSVETQYF. CDR3 coding DNA: TGTGCCAGCAGCTTAGCGGGGACTAGTGTAGAGACCCAGTACTTC.

The rearrangement links TRBV6-5 to TRBJ2-1; D is possibly TRBD1 (6 bases). From germline, CDR1 is MNHEY and CDR2 SVGAGI. Trimming cost V 5 bases and J 6 bases, with 11 bases left between them. This CDR3 contains 13 residues. The CDR3 sequence is CASSIPGVNEQFF. The DNA for the CDR3 is TGTGCCAGCAGTATTCCAGGGGTCAATGAGCAGTTCTTC.

The rearrangement uses TRBV7-2 and TRBJ2-4; TRBD2 aligns across 7 bases. This CDR3 region has 14 residues. Per the germline V gene, CDR1 is SGHTA and CDR2 is FQGNSA. V was pared by 5 bases and J by 6 bases, with 7 bases of the junction left unmatched. DNA for the CDR3: TGTGCCAGCAGCCCACAAACGGGGGGAAACATTCAGTACTTC. Translated: CASSPQTGGNIQYF.

This clonotype was found a few times. V and J are TRBV20-1 and TRBJ2-3, with 15 positions matching TRBD2. CDR3 size: 21 residues. Trimming at V came to 0 bases and at J to 2 bases, leaving 15 bases not matched to a gene. Germline CDR1 DFQATT, CDR2 SNEGSKA (reference sequence). CDR3 loop: CSAREPTGLAGGRTNTDTQYF. The CDR3 region has the DNA TGCAGTGCTAGAGAACCCACGGGACTAGCGGGGGGCCGGACAAACACAGATACGCAGTATTTT.

CDR3 in amino acids: CASSLGTGTNSPLHF. For the CDR3, the DNA is TGTGCCAGCAGCCTAGGGACAGGGACTAATTCACCCCTCCACTTT. V gene TRBV5-5 combines with J gene TRBJ1-6; 9 bases line up with TRBD1. Germline CDR1 SGHKS, CDR2 YYEKEE (reference sequence). The CDR3 runs 15 residues. Trimming cost V 4 bases and J 6 bases; bases outside gene matches: 5.

Regarding this clonotype: The limits of the CDR3 on the DNA are not certain, so only TCRdb's listed CDR3 is given. V usage is TRBV7-2 and J usage is TRBJ1-1; the DNA was not compared with TRBD1, the D call given in the table. Germline V gene sequence: CDR1 SGHTA, CDR2 FQGNSA. The CDR3 length equals 14 residues, ends included. CDR3 loop: CASSWGQGNGEASF.

This clonotype occurred a few times. The chain uses TRBV5-6 and TRBJ2-7; D is possibly TRBD1 (5 bases). Trimming shortened V by 0 bases and J by 5 bases, and 9 bases separated the two germline ends. Germline loops: CDR1 SGHDT, CDR2 YYEEEE. This CDR3 is built from 13 residues. The CDR3 is CASSLGRADEQYF. The CDR3 DNA reads as TGTGCCAGCAGCTTGGGCAGGGCTGACGAGCAGTACTTC.

This clonotype turned up a few times. The chain combines TRBV12-3 or TRBV12-4 with TRBJ1-2, with D possibly matching TRBD1 (5 bases). Trimming stripped 5 bases from V and 4 bases from J, with 11 bases between. CDR3 size: 13 residues. The CDR3 DNA follows: TGTGCCAGCAGTCCAGGGTCTGGCTATGGCTACACCTTC. Its protein product is CASSPGSGYGYTF.

Points on this clonotype: At one end, the junction sequence differs from germline, possibly due to a read error. The rearrangement links TRBV7-2 to TRBJ2-3; D perhaps matches TRBD2 (5 bases). The CDR3 totals 16 residues. Germline CDR1 is SGHTA and CDR2 is FQGNSA. CDR3 loop: CASGFGLGIGPDTQYF. The DNA of the CDR3 is TGTGCCAGCGGCTTCGGACTTGGAATAGGACCAGATACGCAGTATTTT.